This T cell receptor beta chain was identified during a study of blood T cell repertoires in COVID-19. On the study more broadly: Samples representing acute and convalescent COVID-19 were sourced from the United States, Italy and Spain.

The length of the CDR3 is 15 residues. V dropped 4 bases and J dropped 7 bases, with 20 bases sitting between them. Germline loops: CDR1 LGHDT, CDR2 YNNKEL (reference sequence). Sequencing was performed with immunoSEQ multiplex PCR; in TCRdb, only in-frame clones are kept and a portion is missing. The sample includes tens of thousands of clones, 88% of them seen just once. Sequenced input: peripheral blood. The gene calls are TRBV3-1 (or the pseudogene TRBV3-2) and TRBJ2-7, with a possible D match to TRBD2 (5 bases). The sequence came from a human donor in a cohort sampled during active COVID-19. The chain's CDR3 is CASSPRDGPAVEQYF. CDR3 nucleotides: TGTGCCAGCAGCCCCCGGGATGGTCCGGCGGTTGAGCAGTACTTC.